Sequencing of this T cell receptor beta chain was carried out in a study of T cells in Graves' hyperthyroidism and ophthalmopathy. Amplified TCR beta CDR3 regions came from RNA transcripts. First-round RT-PCR with HTBI primers amplified the TCR CDR3 region. TCRdb processed the multiplex PCR reads anew with MiXCR; each CDR3 protein has one entry. The data show 500,000 to 650,000 distinct CDR3 sequences, 15% to 20% seen once. This CDR3 contains 18 residues. Between the trimmed V and J ends, which lost 1 base and 0 bases, there was a span of 15 bases. Per germline, CDR1 SGHVS and CDR2 FQNEAQ. Disease duration was under 3 months in the ophthalmopathy patients, who also had a Clinical Activity Score of at least 3 and a NOSPECS grade of at least 4. The source of the PBMCs was about 10 ml of fresh peripheral blood. In this sample, this clonotype turned up a few times. Its antigen is not identified. Study-wide results and limits: Ophthalmopathy could be told apart from stable hyperthyroidism with a 13 V-J model.

The origin of this receptor is a man in his forties with Graves' ophthalmopathy. V is TRBV7-8 and J is TRBJ2-2, with a weak D call TRBD1 (6 bases). Sequenced material: blood. The CDR3 sequence: CASSLVAFGGANTGELFF. DNA of the CDR3: TGTGCCAGCAGCTTAGTTGCTTTTGGGGGCGCGAACACCGGGGAGCTGTTTTTT.